Shown below are 8 T cell receptor beta chains from a single sample sequenced in a study of T cells in Graves' hyperthyroidism and ophthalmopathy. Amplification yielded TCR beta CDR3 regions, with RNA transcripts as the source. The primer set for the first-round RT-PCR of the TCR CDR3 was HTBI. From the multiplex PCR reads, TCRdb called clonotypes with MiXCR, one entry per CDR3 protein. The sample comprises roughly 700,000 distinct CDR3 sequences, 13% to 15% of which are singletons, and roughly 10% rests with the top ten. Input material: blood. Every receptor here comes from a woman aged 18-29 years with Graves' hyperthyroidism.

This clonotype was found a few times. The rearrangement links TRBV29-1 to TRBJ2-7, with 10 nucleotides matching TRBD1. The CDR3 consists of 13 residues. V gave up 1 base and J gave up 6 bases; unmatched junction bases: 3. Per germline, CDR1 SQVTM and CDR2 ANQGSEA. The chain's CDR3 is CSVEGQGALEQYF. The CDR3 nucleotides read TGCAGCGTTGAAGGACAGGGGGCGCTCGAGCAGTACTTC.

The chain couples TRBV30 to TRBJ2-3, with 9 bases aligning to TRBD2. Trimming cost V 1 base and J 1 base; bases outside gene matches: 6. The CDR3 is 16 amino acids. Germline V CDR1 and CDR2: GTSNPN, SVGIG (reference sequence). This CDR3 is CAWSASRTSGTDTQYF. CDR3 nucleotide sequence: TGTGCCTGGAGTGCTTCCCGGACTAGCGGCACAGATACGCAGTATTTT.

In its sample, this clonotype was seen many times. The J gene is TRBJ2-5, the V gene TRBV11-2; 7 positions match TRBD1. CDR1 is SGHAT and CDR2 is FQNNGV in the germline V gene. The ends lost 3 bases at V and 7 bases at J; junction bases unmatched: 8. The CDR3 extends over 14 amino acids. The CDR3 here is CASSFDRVLWTQYF. The CDR3 region has the DNA TGTGCCAGCAGCTTCGACAGGGTCCTTTGGACCCAGTACTTC.

V and J are TRBV4-1 and TRBJ1-5; a weak D match, TRBD1 (5 bases). V lost 0 bases, J lost 4 bases, and 22 bases lay in between. The CDR3 is made up of 19 amino acids. Germline lookup yields CDR1 MGHRA and CDR2 YSYEKL. The CDR3 here is CASSQERGRITGGNQPQHF. CDR3 coding DNA: TGCGCCAGCAGCCAAGAGAGAGGAAGGATCACAGGAGGAAATCAGCCCCAGCATTTT.

This clonotype came up a few times. CDR3 DNA: TGTGCCAGCCACCAGGCTAGTCCCTACGAGCAGTACTTC. It translates to CASHQASPYEQYF. The V call is TRBV28, the J call TRBJ2-7; D ambiguous. Germline CDR1 reads MDHEN; CDR2 reads SYDVKM. V lost 8 bases and J 2 bases, leaving 13 bases between the germline ends. The CDR3 is made up of 13 amino acids.

This clonotype was observed a few times. The chain joins TRBV28 to TRBJ2-5; 8 bases agree with TRBD1. The germline V gene has CDR1 MDHEN and CDR2 SYDVKM. The CDR3 consists of 15 residues. Losses at the gene ends were 4 bases for V and 0 bases for J; bases not matched to a gene: 4. The CDR3 region has the DNA TGTGCCAGCAGTTCGCCGGGACAGGACCAAGAGACCCAGTACTTC. This codes for CASSSPGQDQETQYF.

The chain uses TRBV12-3 or TRBV12-4 and TRBJ2-5, with TRBD2 matching 8 bases. The CDR3 has 13 amino acids. V was clipped by 6 bases and J by 3 bases; unmatched bases: 3. For the CDR3, the DNA is TGTGCCAGCAGCGTACTAGCGGAAGAGACCCAGTACTTC. Translation gives CASSVLAEETQYF.

The sample holds a few counts of this clonotype. The chain is built from TRBV2 and TRBJ2-3; TRBD2 matches at 8 bases. Germline V gene data show CDR1 as SNHLY and CDR2 as FYNNEI. The CDR3 spans 15 residues. Trimming cost V 6 bases and J 5 bases; bases outside gene matches: 10. Written as DNA, the CDR3 is TGTGCCAGCAGGGGTTTTAGCGGGAAAATAGATACGCAGTATTTT. It encodes CASRGFSGKIDTQYF.